The present T cell receptor beta chain was sequenced within a study of cytomegalovirus exposure and HLA in healthy donors. Comment on this clone: The antigen remains unidentified.

The donors belonged to the roughly 130-subject validation cohort, separate from the roughly 600-subject first cohort. Data came from immunoSEQ multiplex PCR; TCRdb stores just in-frame clones and leaves some out. The sample lists over 200,000 clones; approximately 80% were seen once. Study conclusions and caveats: Associated with cytomegalovirus, according to the listing, were 150 to 200 TCR beta chains.

Germline V gives CDR1 MGHRA, CDR2 YSYEKL. V was trimmed by 5 bases and J by 3 bases, leaving 13 bases between them. The length of the CDR3 is 14 residues. This TCR came from a woman aged 25 to 45 in good health and CMV-seropositive. The sequenced sample was PBMCs. J is TRBJ1-1 and V is TRBV4-1; D is ambiguous. This CDR3 is CASSGKVHDTEAFF. The CDR3 bases are TGCGCCAGCAGCGGTAAGGTCCATGACACTGAAGCTTTCTTT.